One T cell receptor (beta chain) is described in this entry. In its sample, this clonotype was seen many times. Its antigen is unknown. Nothing much larger sits one base from this clone, and base qualities are not available. Counted from cysteine to phenylalanine, this CDR3 has 14 amino acids. Of all the DNA, just the CDR3 is kept, 42 bases in frame from base 1. Per the germline V gene, SGHTA is the CDR1 and FQGNSA is the CDR2. V was cut back by 5 bases and J by 7 bases, leaving a gap of 15 bases between them. A patient counted as having stable Graves' hyperthyroidism if no progression to ophthalmopathy occurred over 18 months of follow-up. The hyperthyroidism patients were between 18 and 65 years old and newly diagnosed, with a disease duration of less than 2 months. Patients with uncontrolled infections, other autoimmune diseases, pregnancy or lactation were excluded. Diagnoses were based on clinical symptoms, serum thyroxine and TRAb, thyroid ultrasound and orbital computed tomography. PBMCs were separated from roughly 10 ml of fresh peripheral blood using Ficoll-Paque density gradient centrifugation. Total RNA was extracted with Trizol reagent, and quality was checked on an Agilent 2100 Bioanalyzer.

TCR beta CDR3 regions were amplified from RNA transcripts. The first round of RT-PCR for the TCR CDR3 was performed with the HTBI primer set and the Qiagen OneStep RT-PCR kit. Libraries were constructed in a second round of multiplex PCR, after which size selection and purification were carried out. Sequencing of the libraries was done on an Illumina HiSeq2000 using paired-end 100 bp reads. The original pipeline was this. SOAPnuke was used to process the raw data, throwing out any read that contained adapters or uncalled bases, had a mean Phred below 15, or lacked an exact constant-primer or identifier match. High-quality paired reads were merged using COPE v1.2.5, and each unique nucleotide sequence was defined as a clonotype. MiTCR v1.1 was used to align clonotypes to the IMGT TRBV, TRBD and TRBJ reference segments. Only V-J combinations with frequency above 0.0001, covering 98% to 99.2% of repertoires, were analysed. A TCS score was defined as the ratio between F50 (clonal expansion) and ExV (chaos), using BLOSUM62-based TCRdist between CDR3 peptides within each V-J. Welch's t-statistics and random forest reduced around 520 V-J features to 10 to 15, which were used in a naive Bayes classifier (R e1071). TCRdb trimmed the raw reads at Q25, called clones with MiXCR and kept productive beta chains. Each CDR3 protein gets just one entry, which takes the most common genes and DNA from the rows behind it. The V and J calls and clone size are TCRdb's, not the authors'. This sample holds some 400,000 distinct CDR3 sequences; about 14% were observed only once. The ten largest clones represent approximately 10% of the sample.

This sample is drawn from a study of T cells in Graves' hyperthyroidism and ophthalmopathy (dated by TCRdb to about 2019). With regard to the full study: Peripheral blood was sampled at the time of initial diagnosis, prior to any treatment. To identify TCR V-J signatures that set the groups apart, the researchers used a discovery cohort of about a hundred patients, made up of fewer than 50 with Graves' ophthalmopathy and around 58 with stable Graves' hyperthyroidism. Prospective prediction of ophthalmopathy was tested in an independent validation cohort of approximately 18 hyperthyroidism patients and some 17 patients who later progressed to ophthalmopathy. The 100 discovery patients were divided at random into training and test sets in a 7:3 ratio. Thyroid tissue and blood T-cell repertoires from about six Graves' hyperthyroidism patients were also compared in the study. Once sampling was done, hyperthyroidism patients were given methimazole at a starting dose of 30 mg daily, whereas ophthalmopathy patients were given high-dose intravenous methylprednisolone. The paper describes TCR Vbeta CDR3 sequencing of roughly 130 peripheral blood samples, made up of some 42 ophthalmopathy patients, some 80 hyperthyroidism patients and some 17 progressor patients. Study-level results and caveats: During validation, the model predicted progression to ophthalmopathy a median of approximately 6.5 months ahead of onset, with around 70% sensitivity and 72% to 85% specificity. No statistical method was used to set the sample size in advance, and investigators knew the group allocation. Ophthalmopathy was separated from stable hyperthyroidism by a 13 V-J signature model, with over 85% sensitivity and about 81% specificity obtained in cross-validation and 80%/75% obtained in testing. Most expanded thyroid clonotypes (frequency above 0.001) were also detected in blood, suggesting blood repertoires may reflect thyroid immune responses.

Sequenced sample: blood. The chain is made from TRBV7-2 and TRBJ2-1, with the D segment identity uncertain. The TCR originated in a woman aged 55-69 years with Graves' hyperthyroidism. The sequence in DNA is TGTGCCAGCAGCCGCGGAAGGTCTGTTAATGAGCAGTTCTTC. It specifies CASSRGRSVNEQFF.